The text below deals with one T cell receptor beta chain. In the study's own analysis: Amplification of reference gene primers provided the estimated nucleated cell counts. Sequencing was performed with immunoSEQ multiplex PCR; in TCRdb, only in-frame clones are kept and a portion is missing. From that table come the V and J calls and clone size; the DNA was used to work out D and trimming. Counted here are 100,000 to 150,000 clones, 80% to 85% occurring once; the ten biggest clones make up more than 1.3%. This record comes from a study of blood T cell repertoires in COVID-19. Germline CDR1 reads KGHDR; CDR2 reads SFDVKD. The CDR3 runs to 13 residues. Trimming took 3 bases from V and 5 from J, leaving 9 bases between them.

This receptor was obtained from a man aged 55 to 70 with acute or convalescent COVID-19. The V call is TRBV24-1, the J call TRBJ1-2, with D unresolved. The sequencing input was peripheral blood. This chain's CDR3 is CATSDEHSYGYTF. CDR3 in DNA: TGTGCCACCAGTGATGAGCACAGTTATGGCTACACCTTC.